The clone carrying this T cell receptor beta chain was recorded once. The germline gives CDR1 PRHDT, CDR2 FYEKMQ (reference sequence). The CDR3 is made up of 13 amino acids. With 5 bases clipped from V and 6 bases from J, the junction kept 7 bases outside the gene matches. This sample was included in a study of blood T cell repertoires in COVID-19. For the study at large: Acute-phase and convalescent COVID-19 samples originated in the United States, Italy and Spain. T cells, B-cell-depleted T cells, or PBMCs provided the cDNA or gDNA that served as material.

Cohorts were based on clinical histories the participants reported. In the original processing: Reference gene primer amplification gave nucleated cell count estimates. Sequenced by immunoSEQ multiplex PCR; TCRdb stores in-frame clones only, minus some. V and J calls and clone size are copied from that table; D and trimming were computed from the DNA. Of some 490,000 clones in the sample, 75% to 90% were seen once. The sample was PBMCs or T cells enriched from blood (not recorded which). The source of this sequence is a woman between 55 and 75 years old who had recovered from COVID-19. The V gene is TRBV13, the J gene TRBJ2-7, with 7 positions matching TRBD2. The CDR3 bases are TGTGCCAGCAGCCTGGGACTAACTGCCGAGCAGTACTTC. Amino acids: CASSLGLTAEQYF.